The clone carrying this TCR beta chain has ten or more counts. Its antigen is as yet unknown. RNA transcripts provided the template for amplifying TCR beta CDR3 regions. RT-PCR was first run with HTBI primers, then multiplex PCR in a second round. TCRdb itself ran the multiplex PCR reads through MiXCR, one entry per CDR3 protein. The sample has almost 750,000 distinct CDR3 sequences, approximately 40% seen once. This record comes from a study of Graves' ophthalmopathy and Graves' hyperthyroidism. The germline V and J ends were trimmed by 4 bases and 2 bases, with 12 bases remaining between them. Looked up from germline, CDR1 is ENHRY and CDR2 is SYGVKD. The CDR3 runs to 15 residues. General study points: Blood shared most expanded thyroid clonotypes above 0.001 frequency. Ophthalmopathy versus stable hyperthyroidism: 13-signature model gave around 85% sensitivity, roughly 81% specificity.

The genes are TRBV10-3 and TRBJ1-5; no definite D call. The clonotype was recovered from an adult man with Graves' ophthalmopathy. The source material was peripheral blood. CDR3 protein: CAISVSPGGNQPQHF. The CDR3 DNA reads TGTGCCATCAGTGTGTCCCCCGGGGGCAATCAGCCCCAGCATTTT.